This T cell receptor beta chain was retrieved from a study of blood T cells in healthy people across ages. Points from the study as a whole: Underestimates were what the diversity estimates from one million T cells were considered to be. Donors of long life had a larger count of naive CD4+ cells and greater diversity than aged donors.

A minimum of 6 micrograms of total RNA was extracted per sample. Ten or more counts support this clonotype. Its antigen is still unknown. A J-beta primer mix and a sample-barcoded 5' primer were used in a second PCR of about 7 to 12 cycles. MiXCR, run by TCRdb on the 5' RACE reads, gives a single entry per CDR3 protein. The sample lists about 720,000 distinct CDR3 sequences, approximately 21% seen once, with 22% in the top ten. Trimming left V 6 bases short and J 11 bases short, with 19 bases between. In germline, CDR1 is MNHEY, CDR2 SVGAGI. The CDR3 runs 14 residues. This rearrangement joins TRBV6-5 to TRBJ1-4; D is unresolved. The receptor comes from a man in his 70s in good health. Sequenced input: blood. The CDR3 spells CASSARGGSEKLFF. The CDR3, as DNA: TGTGCCAGCAGCGCCCGGGGTGGGTCAGAGAAACTGTTTTTT.